Here is one T cell receptor beta chain with its context. Its antigen is unidentified. This record comes from a study of blood T cells in healthy people across ages. Study at large: Researchers report that template switching captured about one barcoded beta molecule per two T cells.

Findings of the study overall: Unsorted PBMCs blocked a conclusive comparison of naive and antigen-experienced cells.

Then a second PCR, running roughly 7 to 11 cycles, was carried out with a sample-barcoded 5' primer and a J-beta primer mix. TCRdb re-called the 5' RACE reads with MiXCR, one entry per CDR3 protein. The data hold about a million distinct CDR3 sequences, with 30% to 40% observed a single time. Each donor gave roughly 10 milliliters of peripheral blood. Germline-derived CDR1 and CDR2 are MNHNS and SASEGT. Trimming removed 5 bases from V and 4 bases from J, with 14 bases in between. This CDR3 region has 15 residues. The sequencing input was blood. The rearrangement links TRBV6-1 to TRBJ2-2, with D possibly being TRBD1 or TRBD2 (5 bases each). This sequence originates from a man between 18 and 35 years old in good health. The CDR3 sequence: CASSWGRGSTGELFF. The CDR3, as DNA: TGTGCCAGCAGTTGGGGTCGGGGCTCCACCGGGGAGCTGTTTTTT.